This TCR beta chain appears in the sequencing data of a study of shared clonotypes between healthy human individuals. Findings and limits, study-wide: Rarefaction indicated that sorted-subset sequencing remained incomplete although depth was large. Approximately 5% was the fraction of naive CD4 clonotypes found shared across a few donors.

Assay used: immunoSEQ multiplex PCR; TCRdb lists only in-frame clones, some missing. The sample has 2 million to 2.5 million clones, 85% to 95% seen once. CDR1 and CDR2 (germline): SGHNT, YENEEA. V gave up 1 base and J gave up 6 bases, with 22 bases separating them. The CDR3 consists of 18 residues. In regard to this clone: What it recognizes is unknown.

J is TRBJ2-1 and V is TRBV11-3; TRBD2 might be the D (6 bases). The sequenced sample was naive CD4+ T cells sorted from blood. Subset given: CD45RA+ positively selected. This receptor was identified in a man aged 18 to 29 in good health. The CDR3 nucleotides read TGTGCCAGCAGCTTAGTGCCTCGACCGGGGCTAGCGTTCAATGAGCAGTTCTTC. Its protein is CASSLVPRPGLAFNEQFF. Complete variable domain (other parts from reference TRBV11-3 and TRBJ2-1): EAGVVQSPRYKIIEKKQPVAFWCNPISGHNTLYWYLQNLGQGPELLIRYENEEAVDDSQLPKDRFSAERLKGVDSTLKIQPAELGDSAVYLCASSLVPRPGLAFNEQFFGPGTRLTVL.